What follows are 5 T cell receptor beta chains derived from one specimen sequenced in a study of T cells after yellow fever vaccination. Via MiXCR, TCRdb re-called the 5' RACE reads, giving one row per CDR3 protein. The sample has some 220,000 distinct CDR3 sequences; 2.5% to 3.5% are singletons. Sequences were derived from CD4+ T cells sorted from PBMCs, sampled 10 days after the yellow fever booster vaccination. The receptors originated from a man aged 18 to 29 who received the YFV17D yellow fever vaccine.

This clonotype was counted a few times. A junction boundary mismatches the germline segment, possibly from a read error. V gene TRBV7-2 combines with J gene TRBJ2-1; 15 bases agree with TRBD2. CDR1 is SGHTA, CDR2 FQGNSA, per germline. The CDR3 extends over 14 amino acids. The CDR3: CASSWTSGGESHLF. The CDR3 DNA follows: TGTGCCAGCAGCTGGACTAGCGGGGGGGAATCGCATCTCTTC.

As regards this clonotype: This is likely a read error, given that the CDR3 carries no conserved phenylalanine or tryptophan at its end. The V call is TRBV7-9, the J call TRBJ1-2, with D unresolved. CDR1 is SEHNR, CDR2 FQNEAQ, per germline (reference sequence). CDR3 size: 12 residues. Trimming cost V 2 bases and J 7 bases, with 8 bases left between them. In nucleotides, the CDR3 is TGTGCCAGCAGCTTAAGAACAGCTGGCTACACCCTC. Translating gives CASSLRTAGYTL.

A few counts support this clonotype. The genes are TRBV6-6 and TRBJ1-1, with D unclear. Deletions cut 7 bases from V and 9 bases from J, with 9 bases between. The CDR3 loop spans 10 amino acids. Germline V CDR1 and CDR2: MNHNY, SVGAGI (reference sequence). The CDR3 DNA is TGTGCCAGCAACGCCCCCCAAGCTTTCTTT. Its protein is CASNAPQAFF.

The table lists this clonotype with many counts. This chain uses TRBV2 with TRBJ1-5; TRBD1 matches 9 bases. Germline V gives CDR1 SNHLY, CDR2 FYNNEI. The V gene end was trimmed by 3 bases and the J gene end by 6 bases; junction bases not matched to a gene: 6. The CDR3 has 15 residues. CDR3 DNA sequence: TGTGCCAGCAGTGACGGGACAGGGTTCAGTCAGCCCCAGCATTTT. Translation: CASSDGTGFSQPQHF.

This clonotype appeared many times. This sequence joins TRBV7-2 and TRBJ1-1; 8 bases are a match to TRBD1. There are 16 residues in the CDR3. V dropped 5 bases and J dropped 5; count of bases not matched to a gene: 13. Per germline, CDR1 SGHTA and CDR2 FQGNSA. CDR3 in DNA: TGTGCCAGCAGCACTCCAGGGGGCTTAGGGAGGACTGAAGCTTTCTTT. This encodes CASSTPGGLGRTEAFF.